This T cell receptor (beta chain) emerged from a study of early T cells in non-severe SARS-CoV-2 infection. The overall study: Sequencing of unsorted whole blood was done on bulk RNA, leaving chains unpaired.

This clonotype was observed a few times. The CDR3 contains 16 residues. V was clipped by 6 bases and J by 1 base; unmatched bases: 7. Individual cDNA molecules were tagged with unique molecular identifiers. From the 5' RACE reads, TCRdb called clonotypes with MiXCR, one entry per CDR3 protein. Of approximately 77,000 distinct CDR3 sequences in the sample, roughly 5.3% were seen once. This sequence joins TRBV12-3 or TRBV12-4 and TRBJ2-5, with 11 bases fitting TRBD2. The input for sequencing was whole blood, taken at baseline. The source is an adult who was a healthcare worker with PCR-confirmed SARS-CoV-2 infection or an uninfected control (not recorded which). The chain's CDR3 is CASSLAGTSGQETQYF. In nucleotides, the CDR3 is TGTGCCAGCAGCTTGGCCGGGACTAGCGGCCAAGAGACCCAGTACTTC.